One sample yielded the 17 T cell receptor beta chains listed below, sequenced in a study of blood T cell repertoires in COVID-19. Sequencing used immunoSEQ multiplex PCR; TCRdb keeps in-frame clones, though not all of them. The sample has roughly 210,000 clones, around 90% seen once. Sequenced sample: peripheral blood. These receptors all stem from a man in his sixties or seventies with acute or convalescent COVID-19.

The V call is TRBV24-1, the J call TRBJ2-1, with 7 positions matching TRBD2. The CDR3 has 13 residues. V dropped 9 bases and J dropped 8; count of bases not matched to a gene: 9. Germline loops: CDR1 KGHDR, CDR2 SFDVKD. CDR3 nucleotides: TGTGCCACCTGCCAGCGGGATTGGGATGAGCAGTTCTTC. Translated, it gives CATCQRDWDEQFF.

The chain employs TRBV4-2 and TRBJ2-1; 10 bases align to TRBD2. The V gene's germline CDR1 is LGHNA and CDR2 YNFKEQ. The CDR3 is 16 amino acids. The junction had 6 bases not matched to a gene; V was cut back by 0 bases and J by 7 bases. CDR3 protein: CASSQDPSGSLNEQFF. In DNA form, the CDR3 reads TGTGCCAGCAGCCAAGATCCTAGCGGGAGTCTGAATGAGCAGTTCTTC.

This chain uses TRBV6-5 with TRBJ2-3; 7 bases fit TRBD1. The length of the CDR3 is 13 residues. V dropped 11 bases and J dropped 4; count of bases not matched to a gene: 9. The germline gives CDR1 MNHEY, CDR2 SVGAGI. Written as DNA, the CDR3 is TGTGCCGGACAGGTGGGAGTGTCAGATACGCAGTATTTT. Its protein product is CAGQVGVSDTQYF.

The chain recombines TRBV5-1 with TRBJ1-2, with D perhaps matching TRBD1 (5 bases). Trimming pared 4 bases from V and 2 bases from J, leaving 9 bases between. Germline CDR1 and CDR2: SGHRS and YFSETQ. The CDR3 sequence is 13 residues long. The CDR3 loop reads CASSRGGNYGYTF. CDR3 DNA: TGCGCCAGCAGCCGGGGGGGAAACTATGGCTACACCTTC.

The CDR3 loop reads CASSLSPEREWGEQYF. For the CDR3, the DNA is TGCGCCAGCAGCTTGAGTCCCGAGCGGGAGTGGGGCGAGCAGTACTTC. The V call is TRBV5-1, the J call TRBJ2-7; 8 bases are a match to TRBD2. Germline CDR1 reads SGHRS; CDR2 reads YFSETQ. With 1 base clipped from V and 6 bases from J, the junction kept 12 bases outside the gene matches. The CDR3 spans 16 residues. The full variable domain, completed using reference TRBV5-1 and TRBJ2-7, is KAGVTQTPRYLIKTRGQQVTLSCSPISGHRSVSWYQQTPGQGLQFLFEYFSETQRNKGNFPGRFSGRQFSNSRSEMNVSTLELGDSALYLCASSLSPEREWGEQYFGPGTRLTVT.

The chain has TRBV5-1 and TRBJ1-1; D is uncertain. Trimming stripped 7 bases from V and 4 bases from J, with 14 bases between. Looked up from germline, CDR1 is SGHRS and CDR2 is YFSETQ. The CDR3 is 13 residues long. CDR3 DNA: TGCGCCAGCGGCTACACTATTGGCACTGAAGCTTTCTTT. Protein product: CASGYTIGTEAFF.

This clone was observed a single time. The V gene is TRBV5-1, the J gene TRBJ2-5; 8 bases align to TRBD1. Germline V lookup: CDR1 SGHRS, CDR2 YFSETQ. There are 15 residues in the CDR3. The junction had 7 bases not matched to a gene; V was cut back by 4 bases and J by 2 bases. CDR3 region: CASSLLGTGQETQYF. Here the CDR3 DNA reads TGCGCCAGCAGCCTTCTAGGGACAGGACAAGAGACCCAGTACTTC.

This rearrangement joins TRBV24-1 to TRBJ2-7; TRBD1 matches at 9 bases. J was trimmed by 6 bases and V by 3 bases; bases with no gene match: 8. The CDR3 runs to 15 residues. The V gene's germline CDR1 is KGHDR and CDR2 SFDVKD. The chain's CDR3 is CATSDIGTGNGEQYF. The CDR3 nucleotides are TGTGCCACCAGTGATATCGGGACAGGGAACGGCGAGCAGTACTTC.

This clone was detected only a few times. The chain's CDR3 is CASSTFGGGNEKLFF. In DNA, the CDR3 is TGTGCCAGCAGTACTTTCGGGGGTGGTAATGAAAAACTGTTTTTT. The V and J genes are TRBV6-6 and TRBJ1-4; perhaps TRBD1 as D (5 bases). V gave up 5 bases and J gave up 4 bases, with 14 bases separating them. The CDR3 runs to 15 residues. CDR1 and CDR2 (germline): MNHNY, SVGAGI (reference sequence).

This clone came up once. The chain is built from TRBV7-9 and TRBJ1-1; 7 positions agree with TRBD1. J lost 5 bases, V lost 2 bases, and 5 bases had no gene match. The germline gives CDR1 SEHNR, CDR2 FQNEAQ (reference sequence). The CDR3 loop spans 14 amino acids. The DNA for the CDR3 is TGTGCCAGCAGCTTACAGGGGGATGGTACTGAAGCTTTCTTT. Protein product: CASSLQGDGTEAFF.

The chain is built from TRBV6-1 and TRBJ2-4, with 11 bases matching TRBD1. Per the germline V gene, CDR1 is MNHNS and CDR2 is SASEGT. Trimming cost V 4 bases and J 0 bases; bases outside gene matches: 11. The CDR3 extends over 19 amino acids. CDR3 in DNA: TGTGCCAGCAGTGTCACCCGGGACAGGGGGACCCTAGCCAAAAACATTCAGTACTTC. This translates into CASSVTRDRGTLAKNIQYF.

This clone was seen a single time. The rearrangement joins TRBV6-1 to TRBJ2-1; 7 nucleotides align to TRBD2. Germline lookup yields CDR1 MNHNS and CDR2 SASEGT. The CDR3 is made up of 13 amino acids. V was clipped by 2 bases and J by 10 bases; unmatched bases: 5. For the CDR3, the DNA is TGTGCCAGCAGTGAAATGACCGGGAGGGAGCAGTTCTTC. Its translation is CASSEMTGREQFF.

This rearrangement joins TRBV11-2 to TRBJ1-2, with D unresolved. V dropped 3 bases and J dropped 1 base, with 9 bases sitting between them. This CDR3 has 14 amino acids. CDR1 is SGHAT and CDR2 is FQNNGV in the germline V gene. CDR3: CASSLGGINYGYTF. DNA for the CDR3: TGTGCCAGCAGCTTGGGAGGGATTAACTATGGCTACACCTTC.

The rearrangement links TRBV6-5 to TRBJ1-1; 10 positions match TRBD1. Germline CDR1 reads MNHEY; CDR2 reads SVGAGI. CDR3 length: 16 amino acids. The J segment lost 6 bases and the V segment lost 0 bases, leaving 7 bases of the junction unmatched. The CDR3 nucleotides read TGTGCCAGCAGTTACTCATGGGGACAGGGGATCCCTGAAGCTTTCTTT. Translated, it gives CASSYSWGQGIPEAFF.

The J gene is TRBJ2-7, the V gene TRBV6-5; 10 bases match TRBD1. V dropped 4 bases and J dropped 4; count of bases not matched to a gene: 7. Germline V gives CDR1 MNHEY, CDR2 SVGAGI. There are 15 residues in the CDR3. The CDR3 sequence: CASSSETGGKYEQYF. CDR3 nucleotide sequence: TGTGCCAGCAGTTCCGAGACAGGGGGCAAGTACGAGCAGTACTTC.

The chain uses TRBV3-1 (or the pseudogene TRBV3-2) and TRBJ1-1, with a tentative D call TRBD1 (6 bases). Germline CDR1 and CDR2: LGHDT and YNNKEL (reference sequence). V shed 1 base and J shed 4 bases, with 10 bases lying between them. The CDR3 is made up of 14 amino acids. The CDR3 bases are TGTGCCAGCAGCCAAGGGACAGCCAGCACTGAAGCTTTCTTT. Amino acid sequence: CASSQGTASTEAFF.

V and J are TRBV3-1 (or the pseudogene TRBV3-2) and TRBJ1-1, with a weak D call TRBD1 (6 bases). The CDR3 length is 12 residues. With 1 base removed from V and 7 bases from J, the gap between germline ends came to 7 bases. Germline V gene lookup returns CDR1 LGHDT and CDR2 YNNKEL (reference sequence). The CDR3 reads CASSQGGGEAFF. The CDR3 DNA sequence: TGTGCCAGCAGCCAAGGAGGGGGTGAAGCTTTCTTT.